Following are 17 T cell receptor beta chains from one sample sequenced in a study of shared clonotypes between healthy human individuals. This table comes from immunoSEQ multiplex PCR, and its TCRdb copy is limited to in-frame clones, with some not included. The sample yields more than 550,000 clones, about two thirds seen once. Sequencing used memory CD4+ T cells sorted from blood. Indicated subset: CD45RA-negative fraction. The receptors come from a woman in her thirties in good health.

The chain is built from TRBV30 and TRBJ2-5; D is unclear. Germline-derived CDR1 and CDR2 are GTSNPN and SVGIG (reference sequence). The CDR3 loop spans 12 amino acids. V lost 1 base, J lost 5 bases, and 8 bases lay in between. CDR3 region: CAWSGAVETQYF. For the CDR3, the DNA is TGTGCCTGGAGTGGGGCAGTGGAGACCCAGTACTTC.

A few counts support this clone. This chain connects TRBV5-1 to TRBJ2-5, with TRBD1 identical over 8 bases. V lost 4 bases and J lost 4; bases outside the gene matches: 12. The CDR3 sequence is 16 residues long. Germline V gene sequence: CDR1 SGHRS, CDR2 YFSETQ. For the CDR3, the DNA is TGCGCCAGCAGCCCCCAAAGACAGGGGAGTTCAGAGACCCAGTACTTC. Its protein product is CASSPQRQGSSETQYF. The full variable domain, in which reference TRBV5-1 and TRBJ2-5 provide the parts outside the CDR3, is KAGVTQTPRYLIKTRGQQVTLSCSPISGHRSVSWYQQTPGQGLQFLFEYFSETQRNKGNFPGRFSGRQFSNSRSEMNVSTLELGDSALYLCASSPQRQGSSETQYFGPGTRLLVL.

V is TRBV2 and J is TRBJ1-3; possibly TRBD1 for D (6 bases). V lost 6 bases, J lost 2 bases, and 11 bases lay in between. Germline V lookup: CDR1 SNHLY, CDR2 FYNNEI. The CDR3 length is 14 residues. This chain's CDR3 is CASSGNRAGNTIYF. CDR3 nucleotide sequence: TGTGCCAGCAGCGGAAACAGGGCTGGAAACACCATATATTTT.

CDR3 sequence reads: CASSQEVAGAEQFF. The CDR3 region has the DNA TGTGCCAGCAGCCAGGAGGTAGCGGGTGCTGAGCAGTTCTTC. The V gene is TRBV7-7, the J gene TRBJ2-1, with 7 nucleotides matching TRBD2. V was pared by 5 bases and J by 9 bases, with 10 bases of the junction left unmatched. CDR3 size: 14 residues. The germline V gene encodes CDR1 SSHAT and CDR2 FNYEAQ (reference sequence).

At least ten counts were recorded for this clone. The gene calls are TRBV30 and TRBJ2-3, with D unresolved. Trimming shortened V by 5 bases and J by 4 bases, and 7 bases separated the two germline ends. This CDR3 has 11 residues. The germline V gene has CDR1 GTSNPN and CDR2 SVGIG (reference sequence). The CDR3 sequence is CAWGRADTQYF. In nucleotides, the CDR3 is TGTGCCTGGGGGCGCGCAGATACGCAGTATTTT.

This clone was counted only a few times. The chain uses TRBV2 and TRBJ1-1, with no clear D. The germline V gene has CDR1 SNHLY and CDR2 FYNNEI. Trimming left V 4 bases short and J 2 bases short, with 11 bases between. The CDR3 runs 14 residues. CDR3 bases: TGTGCCAGCAGTGTCGAGGCACTAAACACTGAAGCTTTCTTT. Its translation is CASSVEALNTEAFF. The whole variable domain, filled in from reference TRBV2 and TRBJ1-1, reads EPEVTQTPSHQVTQMGQEVILRCVPISNHLYFYWYRQILGQKVEFLVSFYNNEISEKSEIFDDQFSVERPDGSNFTLKIRSTKLEDSAMYFCASSVEALNTEAFFGQGTRLTVV.

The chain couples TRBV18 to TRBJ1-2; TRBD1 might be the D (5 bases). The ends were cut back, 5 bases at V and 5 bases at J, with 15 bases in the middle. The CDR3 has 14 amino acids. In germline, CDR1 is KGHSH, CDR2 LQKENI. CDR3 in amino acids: CASSADGTRYGYTF. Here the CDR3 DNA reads TGTGCCAGCTCAGCGGACGGGACCCGGTATGGCTACACCTTC.

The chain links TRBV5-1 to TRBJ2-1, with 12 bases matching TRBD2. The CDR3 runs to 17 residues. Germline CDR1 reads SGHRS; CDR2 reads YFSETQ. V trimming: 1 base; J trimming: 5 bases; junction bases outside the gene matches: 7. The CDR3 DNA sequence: TGCGCCAGCAGCTTGTATCTAGCGGGAGGGCCCGACAATGAGCAGTTCTTC. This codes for CASSLYLAGGPDNEQFF.

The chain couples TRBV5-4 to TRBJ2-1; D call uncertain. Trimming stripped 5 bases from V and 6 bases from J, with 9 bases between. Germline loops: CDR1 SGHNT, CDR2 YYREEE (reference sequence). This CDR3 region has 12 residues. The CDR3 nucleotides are TGTGCCAGCAGTTTTGATAGCAATGAGCAGTTCTTC. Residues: CASSFDSNEQFF.

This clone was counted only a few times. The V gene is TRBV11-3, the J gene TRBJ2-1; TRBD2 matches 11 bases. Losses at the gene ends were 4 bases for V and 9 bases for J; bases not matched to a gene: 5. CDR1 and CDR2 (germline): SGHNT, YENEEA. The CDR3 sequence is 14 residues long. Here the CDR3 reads CASSSPTSGAEQFF. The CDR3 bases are TGTGCCAGCAGCTCCCCGACTAGCGGGGCTGAGCAGTTCTTC.

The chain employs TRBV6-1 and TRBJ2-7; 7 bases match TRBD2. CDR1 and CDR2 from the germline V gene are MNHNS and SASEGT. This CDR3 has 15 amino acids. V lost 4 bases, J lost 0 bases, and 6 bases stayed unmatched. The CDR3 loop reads CASSAREGSSYEQYF. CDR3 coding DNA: TGTGCCAGCAGTGCAAGGGAGGGGAGCTCCTACGAGCAGTACTTC.

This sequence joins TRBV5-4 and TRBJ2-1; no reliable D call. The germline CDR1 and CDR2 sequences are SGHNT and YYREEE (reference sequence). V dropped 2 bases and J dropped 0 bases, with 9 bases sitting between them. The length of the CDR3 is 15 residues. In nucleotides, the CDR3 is TGTGCCAGCAGCTTAGAACTGAGCTCCTACAATGAGCAGTTCTTC. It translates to CASSLELSSYNEQFF. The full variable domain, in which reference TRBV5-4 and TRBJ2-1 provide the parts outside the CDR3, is ETGVTQSPTHLIKTRGQQVTLRCSSQSGHNTVSWYQQALGQGPQFIFQYYREEENGRGNFPPRFSGLQFPNYSSELNVNALELDDSALYLCASSLELSSYNEQFFGPGTRLTVL.

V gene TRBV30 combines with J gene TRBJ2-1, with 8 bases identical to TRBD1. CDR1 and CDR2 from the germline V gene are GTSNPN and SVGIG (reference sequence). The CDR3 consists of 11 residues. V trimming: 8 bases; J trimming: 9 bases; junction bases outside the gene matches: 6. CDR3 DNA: TGTGCCCGGACAGGGCTCCCTGAGCAGTTCTTC. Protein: CARTGLPEQFF.

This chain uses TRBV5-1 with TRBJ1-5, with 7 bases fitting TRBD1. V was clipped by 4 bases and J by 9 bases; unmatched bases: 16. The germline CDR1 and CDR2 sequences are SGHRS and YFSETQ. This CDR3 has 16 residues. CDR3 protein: CASSQGFTGAGWPQHF. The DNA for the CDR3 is TGCGCCAGCAGCCAGGGGTTTACAGGGGCCGGGTGGCCCCAGCATTTT.

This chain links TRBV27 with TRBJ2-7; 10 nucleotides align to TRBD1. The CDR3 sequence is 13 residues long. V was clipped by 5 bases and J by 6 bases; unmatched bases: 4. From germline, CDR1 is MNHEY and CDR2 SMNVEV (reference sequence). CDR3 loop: CASSPGQGFEQYF. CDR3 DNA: TGTGCCAGCAGTCCGGGACAGGGGTTCGAGCAGTACTTC.

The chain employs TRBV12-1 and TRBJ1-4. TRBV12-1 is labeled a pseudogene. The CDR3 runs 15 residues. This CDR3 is CASSALRGVNEKLFF. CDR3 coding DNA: TGTGCCAGCAGCGCCTTGCGAGGAGTTAATGAAAAACTGTTTTTT.

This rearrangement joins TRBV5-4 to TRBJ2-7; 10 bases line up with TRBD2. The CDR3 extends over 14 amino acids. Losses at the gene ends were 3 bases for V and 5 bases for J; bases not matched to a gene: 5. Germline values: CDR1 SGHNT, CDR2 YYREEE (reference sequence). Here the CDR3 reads CASSSASGSHEQYF. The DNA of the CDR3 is TGTGCCAGCAGCTCGGCTAGCGGGAGCCACGAGCAGTACTTC.